A selection of T cell receptor beta chains follows, all from one sample in a study of shared clonotypes between healthy human individuals. Here immunoSEQ multiplex PCR was the method, and the copy in TCRdb shows in-frame clones only, minus some. The sample carries fewer than 800,000 clones, just over 90% recorded once. The sample consisted of naive CD8+ T cells sorted from blood. The source is a man younger than 45 in good health. The CDR3 runs from the conserved cysteine through the conserved F or W. D genes are given only for firm matches. A clone size is listed for some rows: how often the clone was seen (once, few, many), or a class if it is expanded.

v_gene	d_gene	abundance	j_gene	CDR3nt	CDR3aa
TRBV6-1	NA	once	TRBJ1-4	TGTGCCAGCGCCACGAATGAAAAACTGTTTTTT	CASATNEKLFF
TRBV9	NA	NA	TRBJ2-5	TGTGCCAGCAGCTCCCAGACGGACCAAGAGACCCAGTACTTC	CASSSQTDQETQYF
TRBV5-5	NA	NA	TRBJ2-2	TGTGCCAGCAGCCCCGAGGCAGGTTGGGAGCTGTTTTTT	CASSPEAGWELFF
TRBV5-1	NA	NA	TRBJ2-5	TGCGCCAGCAGCGATGGAGGCACCAGAGAGACCCAGTACTTC	CASSDGGTRETQYF
TRBV28	TRBD1	NA	TRBJ1-1	TGTGCCAGCAGTCCAGGACAGGGTTTCCTTCCCGGTCTATTCTTT	CASSPGQGFLPGLFF
TRBV9	NA	few	TRBJ2-7	TGTGCCAGCAGCGTAGTGGGGAGGTACCGAGCCTACGAGCAGTACTTC	CASSVVGRYRAYEQYF
TRBV9	TRBD1	few	TRBJ1-3	TGTGCCAGCAGCGCCCCTCTGACAGGGGATGGAAACACCATATATTTT	CASSAPLTGDGNTIYF
TRBV29-1	TRBD2	NA	TRBJ2-1	TGCAGCGTCGCACTAGCGGGAATTGCTGACAATGAGCAGTTCTTC	CSVALAGIADNEQFF
TRBV7-8	NA	NA	TRBJ2-5	TGTGCCAGCAGCTTAGATAGGGCGAGGGGAGAAGAGACCCAGTACTTC	CASSLDRARGEETQYF
TRBV7-9	NA	NA	TRBJ2-7	TGTGCCAGCAGTTTTCCCCGTCGGGCAGGGTCCTACGAGCAGTACTTC	CASSFPRRAGSYEQYF